The clone carrying this T cell receptor beta chain has just one count. These data are taken from a study of T cell responses to AZD1222 COVID-19 vaccine. Germline CDR1 and CDR2: SGHRS and YFSETQ. This CDR3 is built from 13 residues. V lost 0 bases and J lost 7, with 8 bases in between. Clones were sequenced by immunoSEQ multiplex PCR, and TCRdb holds only the in-frame ones, with some missing. The table records tens of thousands of clones, nearly 90% of them present only once. The material sequenced was peripheral blood, taken 28 days after the second AZD1222 dose. The V call is TRBV5-1, the J call TRBJ2-4; D could derive from TRBD1 or TRBD2 (5 bases each). The sequence came from an adult who received the AZD1222 COVID-19 vaccine. The CDR3 loop reads CASSLEGPNIQYF. CDR3 DNA sequence: TGCGCCAGCAGCTTGGAGGGACCGAACATTCAGTACTTC.